This T cell receptor beta chain was identified in a study of beta chain features in type 1 diabetes. Study findings and constraints: Moderate but significant shortening of TCRB CDR3s was recorded in all four CD4+ subsets from Type 1 diabetes patients.

As regards this clone: No antigen is known for it.

Based on CD45RO/CCR7/CD25/CD127/CD95/CD27, CD4+ regulatory, stem cell-like memory, naive and central memory cells were sorted. Expressed TCRB transcripts were sequenced because the isolated RNA had all been reverse transcribed beforehand. Produced via immunoSEQ multiplex PCR; TCRdb's table is partial and in-frame only. The data hold 630,000 or so clones, with 11% to 15% observed a single time. Germline values: CDR1 GTSNPN, CDR2 SVGIG (reference sequence). The CDR3 has 14 residues. V gave up 5 bases and J gave up 4 bases; unmatched junction bases: 4. The TCR was taken from a man aged 18 to 30 with type 1 diabetes. The genes are TRBV30 and TRBJ2-2, with 10 bases matching TRBD2. Sequencing was performed on naive CD4+ T cells from blood. This CDR3 reads CAWQGLASTGELFF. CDR3 coding DNA: TGTGCCTGGCAGGGACTAGCGAGCACCGGGGAGCTGTTTTTT.